This T cell receptor (beta chain) stems from a study of neurological immune-mediated disorders. TCRdb re-called the 5' RACE reads with MiXCR, one entry per CDR3 protein. The table lists some 49,000 distinct CDR3 sequences, around 13% of them singletons. Specified time point: longitudinal time-point 2. Per germline, CDR1 DFQATT and CDR2 SNEGSKA (reference sequence). The CDR3 totals 17 residues. Trimming left V 3 bases short and J 2 bases short, with 22 bases between. This clonotype was detected many times. The TCR comes from a male donor with HTLV-1-associated myelopathy (HAM/TSP). The chain carries TRBV20-1 and TRBJ1-2, with D perhaps matching TRBD1 (6 bases). Sequenced sample: PBMCs. The CDR3 spells CSARGGGAVWKNYGYTF. The DNA of the CDR3 is TGCAGTGCTAGGGGGGGGGGCGCCGTATGGAAGAACTATGGCTACACCTTC.